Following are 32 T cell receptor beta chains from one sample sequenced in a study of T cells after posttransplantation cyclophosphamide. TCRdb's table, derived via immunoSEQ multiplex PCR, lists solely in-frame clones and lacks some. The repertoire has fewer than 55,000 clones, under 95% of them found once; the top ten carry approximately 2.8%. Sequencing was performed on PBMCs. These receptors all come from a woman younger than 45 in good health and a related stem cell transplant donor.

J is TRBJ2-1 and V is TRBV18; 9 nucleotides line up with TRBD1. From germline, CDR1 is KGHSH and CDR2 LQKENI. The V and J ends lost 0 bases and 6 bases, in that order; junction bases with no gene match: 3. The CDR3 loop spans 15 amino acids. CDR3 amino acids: CASSPPSTGGNEQFF. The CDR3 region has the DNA TGTGCCAGCTCACCACCGTCGACAGGGGGCAATGAGCAGTTCTTC.

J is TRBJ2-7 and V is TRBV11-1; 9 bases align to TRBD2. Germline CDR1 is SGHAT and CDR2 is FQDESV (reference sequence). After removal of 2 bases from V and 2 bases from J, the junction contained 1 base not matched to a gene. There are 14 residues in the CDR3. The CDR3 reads CASSLSSGTYEQYF. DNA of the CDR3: TGTGCCAGCAGCTTATCTAGCGGGACCTACGAGCAGTACTTC.

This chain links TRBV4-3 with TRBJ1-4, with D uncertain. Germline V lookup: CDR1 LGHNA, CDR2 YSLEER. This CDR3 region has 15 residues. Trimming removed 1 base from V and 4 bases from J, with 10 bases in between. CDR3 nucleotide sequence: TGCGCCAGCAGCCAAGCACACCGGAGTAATGAAAAACTGTTTTTT. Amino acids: CASSQAHRSNEKLFF.

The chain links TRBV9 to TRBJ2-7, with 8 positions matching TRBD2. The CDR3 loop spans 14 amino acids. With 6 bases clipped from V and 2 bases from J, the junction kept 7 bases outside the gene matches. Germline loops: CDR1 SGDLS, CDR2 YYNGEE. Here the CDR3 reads CASTGGGPPYEQYF. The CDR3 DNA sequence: TGTGCCAGCACCGGGGGGGGCCCTCCCTACGAGCAGTACTTC.

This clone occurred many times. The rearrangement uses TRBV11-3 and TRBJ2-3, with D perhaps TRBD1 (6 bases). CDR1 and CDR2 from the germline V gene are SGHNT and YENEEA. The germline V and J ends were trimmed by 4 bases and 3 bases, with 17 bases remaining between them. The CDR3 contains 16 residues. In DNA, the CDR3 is TGTGCCAGCAGCTCAAGAGGAACAGGGTTAACAGATACGCAGTATTTT. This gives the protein CASSSRGTGLTDTQYF.

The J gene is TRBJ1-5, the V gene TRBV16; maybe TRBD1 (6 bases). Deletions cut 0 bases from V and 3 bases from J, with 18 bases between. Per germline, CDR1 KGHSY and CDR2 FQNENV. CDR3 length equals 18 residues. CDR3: CASSQSRGQGTHNQPQHF. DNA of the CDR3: TGTGCCAGCAGCCAATCGCGGGGGCAGGGGACCCACAATCAGCCCCAGCATTTT.

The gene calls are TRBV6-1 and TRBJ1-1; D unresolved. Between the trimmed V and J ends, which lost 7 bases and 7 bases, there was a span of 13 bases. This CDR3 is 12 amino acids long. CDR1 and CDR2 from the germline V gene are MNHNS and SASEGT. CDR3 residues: CASTSEVFEAFF. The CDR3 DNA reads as TGTGCCAGCACCTCGGAGGTCTTTGAAGCTTTCTTT.

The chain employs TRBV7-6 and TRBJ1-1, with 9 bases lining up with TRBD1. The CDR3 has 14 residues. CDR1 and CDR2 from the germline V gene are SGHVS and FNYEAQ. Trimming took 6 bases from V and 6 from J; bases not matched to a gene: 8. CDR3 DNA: TGTGCCAGCAGTTTCCGGACAGGGGAGTCTGAAGCTTTCTTT. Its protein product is CASSFRTGESEAFF.

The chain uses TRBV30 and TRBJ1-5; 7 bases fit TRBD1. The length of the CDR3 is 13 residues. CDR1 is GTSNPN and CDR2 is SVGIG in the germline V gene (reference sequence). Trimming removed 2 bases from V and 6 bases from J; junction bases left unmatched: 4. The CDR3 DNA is TGTGCCTGGAGTATGGAGGGGGCTCAGCCCCAGCATTTT. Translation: CAWSMEGAQPQHF.

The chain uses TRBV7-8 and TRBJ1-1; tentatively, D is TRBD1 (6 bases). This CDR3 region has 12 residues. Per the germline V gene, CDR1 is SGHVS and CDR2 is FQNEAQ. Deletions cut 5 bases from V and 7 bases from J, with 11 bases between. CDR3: CASSGGGSEAFF. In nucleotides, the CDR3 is TGTGCCAGCAGCGGGGGGGGCAGTGAAGCTTTCTTT.

CDR3 nucleotide sequence: TGTGCCAGCAGTGAGACACGGATCAACTCCTACGAGCAGTACTTC. As protein: CASSETRINSYEQYF. The gene calls are TRBV2 and TRBJ2-7; D is unclear. V was cut by 3 bases and J by 0 bases, with 12 bases left in between. CDR1 SNHLY and CDR2 FYNNEI come from the germline V gene. The CDR3 spans 15 residues.

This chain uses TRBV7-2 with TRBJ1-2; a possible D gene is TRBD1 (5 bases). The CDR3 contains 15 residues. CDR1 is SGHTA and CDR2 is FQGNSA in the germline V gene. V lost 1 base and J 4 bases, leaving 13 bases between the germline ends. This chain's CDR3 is CASSLESRRGYGYTF. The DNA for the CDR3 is TGTGCCAGCAGCTTAGAGTCCAGGAGGGGCTATGGCTACACCTTC. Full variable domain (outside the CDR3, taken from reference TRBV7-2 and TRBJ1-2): GAGVSQSPSNKVTEKGKDVELRCDPISGHTALYWYRQSLGQGLEFLIYFQGNSAPDKSGLPSDRFSAERTGGSVSTLTIQRTQQEDSAVYLCASSLESRRGYGYTFGSGTRLTVV.

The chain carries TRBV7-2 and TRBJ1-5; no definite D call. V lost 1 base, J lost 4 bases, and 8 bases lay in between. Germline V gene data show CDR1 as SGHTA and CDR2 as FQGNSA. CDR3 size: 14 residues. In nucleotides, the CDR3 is TGTGCCAGCAGCTTAGGAGGAATTAATCAGCCCCAGCATTTT. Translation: CASSLGGINQPQHF.

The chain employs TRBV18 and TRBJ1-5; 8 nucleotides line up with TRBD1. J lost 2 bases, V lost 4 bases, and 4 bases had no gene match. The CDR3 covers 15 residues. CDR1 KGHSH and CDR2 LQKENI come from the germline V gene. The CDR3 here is CASSLSGQGNQPQHF. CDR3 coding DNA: TGTGCCAGCTCACTGTCGGGACAGGGCAATCAGCCCCAGCATTTT.

CDR3 amino acids: CASSVDRGDGYTF. CDR3 coding DNA: TGTGCCAGCAGTGTGGACAGGGGCGATGGCTACACCTTC. The chain couples TRBV6-4 to TRBJ1-2; 9 nucleotides line up with TRBD1. Germline V lookup: CDR1 MRHNA, CDR2 SNTAGT. CDR3 length equals 13 residues. Unmatched junction bases numbered 3, after V lost 4 bases and J lost 6 bases.

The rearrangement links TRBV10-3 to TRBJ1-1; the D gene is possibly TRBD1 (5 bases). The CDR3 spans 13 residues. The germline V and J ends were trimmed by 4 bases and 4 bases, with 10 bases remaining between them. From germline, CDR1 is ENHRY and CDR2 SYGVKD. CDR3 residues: CAISGTGVTEAFF. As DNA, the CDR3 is TGTGCCATCAGTGGCACAGGTGTCACTGAAGCTTTCTTT.

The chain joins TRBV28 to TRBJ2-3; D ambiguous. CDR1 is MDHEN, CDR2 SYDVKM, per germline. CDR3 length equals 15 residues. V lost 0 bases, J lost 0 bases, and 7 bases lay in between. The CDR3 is CASSLWAASTDTQYF. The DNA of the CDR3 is TGTGCCAGCAGTTTATGGGCGGCTAGCACAGATACGCAGTATTTT.

The DNA of the CDR3 is TGTGCCAGTCGGTTTCAGGGCAGCGAAAAACTGTTTTTT. Translation gives CASRFQGSEKLFF. J is TRBJ1-4 and V is TRBV6-1; maybe TRBD1 (5 bases). Trimming stripped 9 bases from V and 8 bases from J, with 16 bases between. In germline, CDR1 is MNHNS, CDR2 SASEGT. This CDR3 is built from 13 residues.

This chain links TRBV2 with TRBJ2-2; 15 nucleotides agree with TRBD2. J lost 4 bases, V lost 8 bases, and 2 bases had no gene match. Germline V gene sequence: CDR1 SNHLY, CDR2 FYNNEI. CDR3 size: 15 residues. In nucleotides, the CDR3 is TGTGCCAGCGGACTAGCGGGGGGGCGCACCGGGGAGCTGTTTTTT. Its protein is CASGLAGGRTGELFF.

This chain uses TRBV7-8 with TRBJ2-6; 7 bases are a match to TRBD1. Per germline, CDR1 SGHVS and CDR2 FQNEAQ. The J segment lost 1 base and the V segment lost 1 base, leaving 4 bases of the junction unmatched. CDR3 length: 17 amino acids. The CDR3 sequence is CASSLVLQGSGANVLTF. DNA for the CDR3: TGTGCCAGCAGCTTAGTCCTACAGGGGTCTGGGGCCAACGTCCTGACTTTC. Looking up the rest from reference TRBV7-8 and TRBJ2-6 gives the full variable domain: GAGVSQSPRYKVAKRGQDVALRCDPISGHVSLFWYQQALGQGPEFLTYFQNEAQLDKSGLPSDRFFAERPEGSVSTLKIQRTQQEDSAVYLCASSLVLQGSGANVLTFGAGSRLTVL.

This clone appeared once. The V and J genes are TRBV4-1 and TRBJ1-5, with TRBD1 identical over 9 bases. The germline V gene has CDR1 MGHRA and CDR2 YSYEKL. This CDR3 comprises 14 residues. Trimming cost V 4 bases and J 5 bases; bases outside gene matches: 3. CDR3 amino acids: CASSPGQGDQPQHF. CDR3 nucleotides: TGCGCCAGCAGCCCGGGACAGGGCGATCAGCCCCAGCATTTT.

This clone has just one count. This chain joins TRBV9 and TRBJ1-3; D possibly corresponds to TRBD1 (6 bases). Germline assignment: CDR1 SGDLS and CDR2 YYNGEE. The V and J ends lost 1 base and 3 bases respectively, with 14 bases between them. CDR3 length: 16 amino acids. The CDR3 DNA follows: TGTGCCAGCAGCGTACGACAGGCTGCTGATGGAAACACCATATATTTT. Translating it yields CASSVRQAADGNTIYF.

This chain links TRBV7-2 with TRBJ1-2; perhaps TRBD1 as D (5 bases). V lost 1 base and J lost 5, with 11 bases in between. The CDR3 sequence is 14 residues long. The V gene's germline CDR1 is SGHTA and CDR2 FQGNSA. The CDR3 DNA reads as TGTGCCAGCAGCTTAGGTGCGGGGGTTTATGGCTACACCTTC. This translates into CASSLGAGVYGYTF.

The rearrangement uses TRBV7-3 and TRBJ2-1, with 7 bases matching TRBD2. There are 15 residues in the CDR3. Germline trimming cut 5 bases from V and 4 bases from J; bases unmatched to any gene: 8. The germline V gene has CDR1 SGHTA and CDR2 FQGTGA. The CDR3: CASSLREAVYNEQFF. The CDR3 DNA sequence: TGTGCCAGCAGCCTCCGGGAGGCGGTTTACAATGAGCAGTTCTTC.

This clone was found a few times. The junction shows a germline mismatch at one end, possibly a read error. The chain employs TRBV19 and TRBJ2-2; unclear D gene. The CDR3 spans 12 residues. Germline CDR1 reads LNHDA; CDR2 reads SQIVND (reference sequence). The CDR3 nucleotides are TGTGCCAGGAGTACTTACACCGGGGAGCTGTTTTTT. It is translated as CARSTYTGELFF.

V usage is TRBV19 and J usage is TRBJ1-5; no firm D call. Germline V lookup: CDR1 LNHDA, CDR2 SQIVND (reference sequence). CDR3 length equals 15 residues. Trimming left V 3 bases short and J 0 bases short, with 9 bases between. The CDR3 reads CASSISGHSNQPQHF. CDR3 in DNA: TGTGCCAGTAGTATCAGCGGGCATAGCAATCAGCCCCAGCATTTT.

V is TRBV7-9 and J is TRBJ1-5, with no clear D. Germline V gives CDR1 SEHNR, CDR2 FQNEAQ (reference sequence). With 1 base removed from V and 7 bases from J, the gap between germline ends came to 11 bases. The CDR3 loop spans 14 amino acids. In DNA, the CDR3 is TGTGCCAGCAGCTTAGGAGAGGGCTCGCAGCCCCAGCATTTT. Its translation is CASSLGEGSQPQHF.

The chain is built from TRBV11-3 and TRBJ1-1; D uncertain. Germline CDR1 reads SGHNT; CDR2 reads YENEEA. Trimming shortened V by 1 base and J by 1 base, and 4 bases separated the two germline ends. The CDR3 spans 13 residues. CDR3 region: CASSLGENTEAFF. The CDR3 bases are TGTGCCAGCAGCTTAGGAGAGAACACTGAAGCTTTCTTT.

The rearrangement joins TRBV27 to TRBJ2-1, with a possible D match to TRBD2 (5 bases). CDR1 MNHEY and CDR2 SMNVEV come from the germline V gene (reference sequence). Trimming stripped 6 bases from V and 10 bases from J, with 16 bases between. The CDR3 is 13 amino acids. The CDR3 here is CASRALATREQFF. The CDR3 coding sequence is TGTGCCAGCAGAGCTTTAGCGACTCGGGAGCAGTTCTTC.

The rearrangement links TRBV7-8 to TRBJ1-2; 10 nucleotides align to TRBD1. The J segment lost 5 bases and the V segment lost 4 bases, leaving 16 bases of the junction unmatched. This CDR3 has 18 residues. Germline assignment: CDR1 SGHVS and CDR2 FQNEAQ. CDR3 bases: TGTGCCAGCAGCTCCCGGCGTATATCGGACAGGGGGACTTATGGCTACACCTTC. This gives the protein CASSSRRISDRGTYGYTF.

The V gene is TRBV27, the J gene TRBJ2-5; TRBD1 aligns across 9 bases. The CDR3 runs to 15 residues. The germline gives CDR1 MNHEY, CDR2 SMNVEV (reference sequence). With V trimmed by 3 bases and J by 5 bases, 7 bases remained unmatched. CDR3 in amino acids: CASSFRTGESETQYF. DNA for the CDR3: TGTGCCAGCAGTTTTAGGACAGGGGAGAGTGAGACCCAGTACTTC.

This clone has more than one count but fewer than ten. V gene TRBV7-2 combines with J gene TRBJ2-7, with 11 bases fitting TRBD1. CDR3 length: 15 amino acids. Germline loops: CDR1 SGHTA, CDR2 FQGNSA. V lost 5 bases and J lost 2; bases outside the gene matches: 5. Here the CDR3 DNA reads TGTGCCAGCAGCCGGATGGACAGGGGGCCCTACGAGCAGTACTTC. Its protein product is CASSRMDRGPYEQYF.